This T cell receptor beta chain stems from a study of cytomegalovirus exposure and HLA in healthy donors. PCR primers comprised 60 Vbeta and 13 Jbeta primers. In the study's own analysis: In a later analysis, 79 million or so unique TCR beta chains included roughly 11 million shared by two or more donors. TCRdb keeps only in-frame clones here, not all; method: immunoSEQ multiplex PCR. That table gives V, J and clone size, and the DNA gave D and trimming. The sample contains around 230,000 clones, just under 80% of which appear only once. Germline CDR1 GTSNPN, CDR2 SVGIG (reference sequence). V lost 8 bases and J lost 2, with 13 bases in between. This CDR3 spans 12 amino acids.

The rearrangement uses TRBV30 and TRBJ2-7, with D possibly TRBD2 on 6 matching bases. This clonotype was obtained from a boy under 18 in good health and CMV-seronegative. The sample was PBMCs. The CDR3: CALGGAPYEQYF. The DNA of the CDR3 is TGTGCCCTCGGCGGGGCCCCCTACGAGCAGTACTTC.